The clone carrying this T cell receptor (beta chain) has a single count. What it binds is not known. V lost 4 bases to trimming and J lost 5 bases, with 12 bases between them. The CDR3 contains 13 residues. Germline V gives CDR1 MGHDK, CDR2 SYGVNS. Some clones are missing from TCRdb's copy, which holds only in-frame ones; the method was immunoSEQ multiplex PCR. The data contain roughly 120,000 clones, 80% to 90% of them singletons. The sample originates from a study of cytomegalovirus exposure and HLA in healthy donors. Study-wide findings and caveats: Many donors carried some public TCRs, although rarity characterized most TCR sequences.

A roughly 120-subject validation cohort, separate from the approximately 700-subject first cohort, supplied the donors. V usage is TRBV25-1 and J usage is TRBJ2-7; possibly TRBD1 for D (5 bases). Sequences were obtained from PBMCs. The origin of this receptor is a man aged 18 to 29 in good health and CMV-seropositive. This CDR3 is CASSVLPGNEQYF. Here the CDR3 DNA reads TGTGCCAGCAGTGTCCTACCAGGGAACGAGCAGTACTTC.